A single sample gave rise to the 22 T cell receptor beta chains below, sequenced in a study of blood T cell repertoires in COVID-19. Generated by immunoSEQ multiplex PCR, the TCRdb table keeps only in-frame clones and is missing some. The sample has some 86,000 clones; under 95% are singletons. Sequencing was done on a sample of peripheral blood. These receptor sequences come from a human donor with active COVID-19. The donor label of this sample is uncertain.

This sequence joins TRBV5-4 and TRBJ1-2; D remains unclear. V was shortened by 3 bases and J by 2 bases, with 17 bases between the two germline ends. Germline CDR1 and CDR2: SGHNT and YYREEE (reference sequence). The CDR3 has 16 residues. CDR3 sequence reads: CASSSFEGGLNYGYTF. The CDR3 DNA reads as TGTGCCAGCAGCTCCTTTGAGGGCGGGCTAAACTATGGCTACACCTTC.

The gene calls are TRBV27 and TRBJ2-7; tentative D call: TRBD1 (6 bases). Trimming cost V 4 bases and J 0 bases, with 16 bases left between them. Looked up from germline, CDR1 is MNHEY and CDR2 is SMNVEV (reference sequence). The CDR3 covers 16 residues. In DNA form, the CDR3 reads TGTGCCAGCAGTTCATCTCCGACAGGCTACTCCTACGAGCAGTACTTC. Residues: CASSSSPTGYSYEQYF.

This clone appeared a single time. This sequence joins TRBV2 and TRBJ1-1, with 10 bases matching TRBD1. J gave up 5 bases and V 2 bases, and 20 bases lay outside the gene matches. Germline CDR1 reads SNHLY; CDR2 reads FYNNEI. There are 20 residues in the CDR3. The CDR3 nucleotides are TGTGCCAGCAGTGAACAAGCCATTACCCGGGACAGGGGTAGAAGAACTGAAGCTTTCTTT. Translation: CASSEQAITRDRGRRTEAFF.

The chain joins TRBV28 to TRBJ1-3, with D unresolved. Per germline, CDR1 MDHEN and CDR2 SYDVKM. V was shortened by 3 bases and J by 0 bases, with 6 bases between the two germline ends. CDR3 length: 14 amino acids. The CDR3, as DNA: TGTGCCAGCAGTTTTGAGGTCTCTGGAAACACCATATATTTT. This sequence encodes CASSFEVSGNTIYF.

The chain employs TRBV9 and TRBJ2-3, with TRBD1 matching 9 bases. This CDR3 comprises 15 residues. With 4 bases clipped from V and 6 bases from J, the junction kept 9 bases outside the gene matches. Germline CDR1 SGDLS, CDR2 YYNGEE. The CDR3 coding sequence is TGTGCCAGCAGCTCATTTAGGACAGGGGAGGATACGCAGTATTTT. Translation gives CASSSFRTGEDTQYF.

This sequence joins TRBV12-5 and TRBJ1-2; D is uncertain. Germline CDR1 reads LGHNT; CDR2 reads FRNRAP. Trimming took 6 bases from V and 6 from J, leaving 11 bases between them. The CDR3 contains 12 residues. CDR3 in DNA: TGTGCTAGTGGGTCCCCCACGGATGGCTACACCTTC. Translating it yields CASGSPTDGYTF. The variable domain in full, completed from reference TRBV12-5 and TRBJ1-2, reads DARVTQTPRHKVTEMGQEVTMRCQPILGHNTVFWYRQTMMQGLELLAYFRNRAPLDDSGMPKDRFSAEMPDATLATLKIQPSEPRDSAVYFCASGSPTDGYTFGSGTRLTVV.

V and J are TRBV4-2 and TRBJ2-7; TRBD2 matches 11 bases. The V gene end was trimmed by 0 bases and the J gene end by 3 bases; junction bases not matched to a gene: 1. Germline lookup yields CDR1 LGHNA and CDR2 YNFKEQ. CDR3 length equals 15 residues. CDR3 in DNA: TGTGCCAGCAGCCAAGATCTAGCGGGGGGCTACGAGCAGTACTTC. Translated, it gives CASSQDLAGGYEQYF.

This chain connects TRBV4-2 to TRBJ2-1; D is uncertain. Trimming shortened V by 0 bases and J by 7 bases, and 28 bases separated the two germline ends. CDR3 length equals 20 residues. Germline loops: CDR1 LGHNA, CDR2 YNFKEQ. CDR3: CASSQDTPQISLVGTNEQFF. The CDR3 nucleotides read TGTGCCAGCAGCCAAGATACCCCTCAGATTAGCTTGGTTGGTACGAATGAGCAGTTCTTC.

The CDR3 DNA reads as TGTGCCAGCGGGCGAGGACTAGCTGACACCTACGAGCAGTACTTC. It codes for CASGRGLADTYEQYF. V and J are TRBV13 and TRBJ2-7; 8 bases map to TRBD2. With 8 bases clipped from V and 2 bases from J, the junction kept 11 bases outside the gene matches. The CDR3 has 15 amino acids. Germline loops: CDR1 PRHDT, CDR2 FYEKMQ (reference sequence).

V and J are TRBV19 and TRBJ2-2, with 7 bases fitting TRBD1. From germline, CDR1 is LNHDA and CDR2 SQIVND (reference sequence). The CDR3 sequence is 16 residues long. J gave up 1 base and V 1 base, and 3 bases lay outside the gene matches. CDR3 nucleotide sequence: TGTGCCAGTAGTATAGGATGGGACAGGAACACCGGGGAGCTGTTTTTT. Amino acid sequence: CASSIGWDRNTGELFF.

Comment on this clone: Other nucleotide sequences from this sample produce the same CDR3. CDR3 residues: CASSSTGYNSPLHF. CDR3 bases: TGCGCCAGCAGCTCGACAGGATATAATTCACCCCTCCACTTT. The J gene is TRBJ1-6, the V gene TRBV5-1; D is perhaps TRBD1 (6 bases). Trimming removed 3 bases at V and 4 bases at J, with 8 bases between. Germline loops: CDR1 SGHRS, CDR2 YFSETQ. The CDR3 totals 14 residues.

The rearrangement uses TRBV19 and TRBJ1-2, with no clear D. Germline V gives CDR1 LNHDA, CDR2 SQIVND (reference sequence). V gave up 5 bases and J gave up 2 bases, with 12 bases separating them. There are 14 residues in the CDR3. Written as DNA, the CDR3 is TGTGCCAGTAGTCCGATCGACGGGAACTATGGCTACACCTTC. Encoded protein: CASSPIDGNYGYTF.

This chain uses TRBV7-3 with TRBJ1-3; a possible D gene is TRBD1 (6 bases). This CDR3 contains 19 residues. With 1 base removed from V and 0 bases from J, the gap between germline ends came to 19 bases. CDR1 and CDR2 (germline): SGHTA, FQGTGA. The CDR3 DNA follows: TGTGCCAGCAGCTTAAATGGCCGGACAGCAGGGCTCTCTGGAAACACCATATATTTT. It yields the protein CASSLNGRTAGLSGNTIYF. Together with reference TRBV7-3 and TRBJ1-3, the CDR3 gives the full variable domain: GAGVSQTPSNKVTEKGKYVELRCDPISGHTALYWYRQSLGQGPEFLIYFQGTGAADDSGLPNDRFFAVRPEGSVSTLKIQRTERGDSAVYLCASSLNGRTAGLSGNTIYFGEGSWLTVV.

The rearrangement links TRBV2 to TRBJ2-3; possible D gene TRBD2, 5 bases. CDR1 and CDR2 (germline): SNHLY, FYNNEI. The CDR3 totals 10 residues. V gave up 11 bases and J gave up 6 bases, with 9 bases separating them. For the CDR3, the DNA is TGTGCCGCGGGCGCGGATACGCAGTATTTT. Translated: CAAGADTQYF.

This sequence joins TRBV19 and TRBJ1-1; D gene uncertain. The CDR3 runs to 11 residues. CDR1 is LNHDA, CDR2 SQIVND, per germline (reference sequence). V shed 6 bases and J shed 3 bases, with 5 bases lying between them. The CDR3 reads CASSEDTEAFF. The CDR3 DNA is TGTGCCAGTAGCGAGGACACTGAAGCTTTCTTT.

The chain recombines TRBV7-9 with TRBJ2-5, with D unclear. Germline V CDR1 and CDR2: SEHNR, FQNEAQ (reference sequence). This CDR3 is built from 12 residues. V lost 2 bases and J lost 7, with 8 bases in between. DNA for the CDR3: TGTGCCAGCAGCTTACAGGCTCGGACCCAGTACTTC. As protein: CASSLQARTQYF.

The genes are TRBV6-6 and TRBJ2-7; maybe TRBD1 (5 bases). The CDR3 totals 16 residues. The germline V gene has CDR1 MNHNY and CDR2 SVGAGI (reference sequence). V dropped 0 bases and J dropped 1 base, with 13 bases sitting between them. CDR3 residues: CASSYSRQPLSYEQYF. The CDR3 bases are TGTGCCAGCAGTTACTCGAGACAGCCCCTATCCTACGAGCAGTACTTC.

This sequence joins TRBV9 and TRBJ2-4; TRBD1 aligns across 10 bases. V was clipped by 0 bases and J by 6 bases; unmatched bases: 6. This CDR3 contains 16 residues. The germline V gene encodes CDR1 SGDLS and CDR2 YYNGEE. CDR3 amino acids: CASSVAAGQGINIQYF. The CDR3 nucleotides read TGTGCCAGCAGCGTAGCTGCGGGACAGGGGATAAACATTCAGTACTTC.

This clone was seen a single time. The chain recombines TRBV5-4 with TRBJ2-7; D not resolved. Germline CDR1 SGHNT, CDR2 YYREEE (reference sequence). This CDR3 comprises 14 residues. V lost 4 bases and J lost 1, with 12 bases in between. CDR3 sequence (DNA): TGTGCCAGCAGCGCGTCTACAGTATCCTACGAGCAGTACTTC. Its protein product is CASSASTVSYEQYF. Complete variable domain (other parts from reference TRBV5-4 and TRBJ2-7): ETGVTQSPTHLIKTRGQQVTLRCSSQSGHNTVSWYQQALGQGPQFIFQYYREEENGRGNFPPRFSGLQFPNYSSELNVNALELDDSALYLCASSASTVSYEQYFGPGTRLTVT.

The chain combines TRBV5-4 with TRBJ1-3; no definite D call. Per germline, CDR1 SGHNT and CDR2 YYREEE (reference sequence). This CDR3 region has 13 residues. The V end lost 4 bases, the J end lost 0 bases, and 5 bases lay between the germline ends. CDR3 sequence reads: CASSPLSGNTIYF. The CDR3 DNA sequence: TGTGCCAGCAGCCCCCTCTCTGGAAACACCATATATTTT.

This sequence joins TRBV6-2 or TRBV6-3 and TRBJ2-5; TRBD1 matches 10 bases. V lost 5 bases, J lost 1 base, and 7 bases stayed unmatched. Germline CDR1 reads MNHEY; CDR2 reads SVGEGT. There are 16 residues in the CDR3. The CDR3 region is CASSPGTGAIQETQYF. For the CDR3, the DNA is TGTGCCAGCAGTCCAGGGACAGGGGCTATCCAAGAGACCCAGTACTTC.

This clone has a single count. V and J are TRBV7-9 and TRBJ2-7; TRBD1 agrees at 8 bases. V was pared by 5 bases and J by 6 bases, with 6 bases of the junction left unmatched. The CDR3 is 13 amino acids. The germline CDR1 and CDR2 sequences are SEHNR and FQNEAQ (reference sequence). The CDR3 loop is CASSPGQGPEQYF. As DNA, the CDR3 is TGTGCCAGCAGCCCAGGACAGGGCCCCGAGCAGTACTTC.